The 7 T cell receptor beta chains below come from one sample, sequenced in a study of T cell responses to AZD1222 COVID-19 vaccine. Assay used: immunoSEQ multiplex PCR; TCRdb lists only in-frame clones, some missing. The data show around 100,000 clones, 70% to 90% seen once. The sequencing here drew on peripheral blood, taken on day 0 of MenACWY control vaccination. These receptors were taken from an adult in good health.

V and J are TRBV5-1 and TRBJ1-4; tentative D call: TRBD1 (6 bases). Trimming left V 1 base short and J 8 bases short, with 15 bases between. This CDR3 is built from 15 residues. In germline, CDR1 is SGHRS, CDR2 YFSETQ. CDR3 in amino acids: CASSLNGGSNEKLFF. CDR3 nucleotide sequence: TGCGCCAGCAGCTTGAATGGGGGCAGCAACGAAAAACTGTTTTTT.

Here the CDR3 reads CASNQEASAGELFF. In DNA form, the CDR3 reads TGTGCCAGCAATCAGGAGGCGAGCGCCGGGGAGCTGTTTTTT. The chain couples TRBV19 to TRBJ2-2, with D maybe TRBD2 (5 bases). Germline CDR1 and CDR2: LNHDA and SQIVND (reference sequence). This CDR3 contains 14 residues. The ends were cut back, 9 bases at V and 6 bases at J, with 17 bases in the middle.

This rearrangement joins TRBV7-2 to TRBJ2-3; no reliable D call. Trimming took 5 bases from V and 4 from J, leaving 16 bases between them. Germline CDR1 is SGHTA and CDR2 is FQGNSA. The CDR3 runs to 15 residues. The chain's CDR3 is CASSINSEPADTQYF. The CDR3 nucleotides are TGTGCCAGCAGCATCAACTCCGAACCCGCAGATACGCAGTATTTT.

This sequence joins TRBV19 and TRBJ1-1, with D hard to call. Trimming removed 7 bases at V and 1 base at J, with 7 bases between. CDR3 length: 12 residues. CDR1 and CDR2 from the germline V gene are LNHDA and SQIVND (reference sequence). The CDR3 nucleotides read TGTGCCAGTATGGGGAGGAACACTGAAGCTTTCTTT. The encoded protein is CASMGRNTEAFF.

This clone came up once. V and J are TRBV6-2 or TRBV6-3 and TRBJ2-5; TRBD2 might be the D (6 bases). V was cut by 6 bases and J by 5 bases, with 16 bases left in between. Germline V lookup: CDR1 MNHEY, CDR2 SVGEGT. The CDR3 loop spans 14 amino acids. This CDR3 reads CASSRGTFGETQYF. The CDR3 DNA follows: TGTGCCAGCAGCCGCGGGACGTTTGGGGAGACCCAGTACTTC.

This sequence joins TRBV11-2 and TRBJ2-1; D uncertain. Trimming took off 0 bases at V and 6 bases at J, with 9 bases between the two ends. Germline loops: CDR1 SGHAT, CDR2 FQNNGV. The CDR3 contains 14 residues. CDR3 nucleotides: TGTGCCAGCAGCTTAGAGTTGGTAGGCAATGAGCAGTTCTTC. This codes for CASSLELVGNEQFF.

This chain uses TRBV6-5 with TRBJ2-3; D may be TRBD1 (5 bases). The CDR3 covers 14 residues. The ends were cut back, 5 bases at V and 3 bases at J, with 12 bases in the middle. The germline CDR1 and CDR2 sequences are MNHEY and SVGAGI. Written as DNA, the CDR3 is TGTGCCAGCAGTCCGTCGACAGTTACAGATACGCAGTATTTT. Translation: CASSPSTVTDTQYF.